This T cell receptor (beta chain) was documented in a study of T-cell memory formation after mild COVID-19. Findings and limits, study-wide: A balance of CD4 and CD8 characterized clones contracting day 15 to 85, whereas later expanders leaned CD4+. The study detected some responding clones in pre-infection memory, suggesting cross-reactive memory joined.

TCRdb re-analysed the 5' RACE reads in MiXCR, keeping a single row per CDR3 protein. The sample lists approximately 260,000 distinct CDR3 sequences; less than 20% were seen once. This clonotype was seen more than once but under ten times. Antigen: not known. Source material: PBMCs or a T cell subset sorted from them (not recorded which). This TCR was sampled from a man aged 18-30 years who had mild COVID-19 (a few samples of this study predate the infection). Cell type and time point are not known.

This CDR3 is CASSLLAKNIQYF. The CDR3 DNA reads TGTGCCAGCTCTCTTCTAGCCAAAAACATTCAGTACTTC. The chain couples TRBV6-2 or TRBV6-3 to TRBJ2-4; no reliable D call. This CDR3 has 13 residues. The V end was cut by 8 bases, the J end by 0 bases, with 8 bases between. The germline V gene has CDR1 MNHEY and CDR2 SVGEGT.